This section outlines one T cell receptor (beta chain) sequence together with its context. Clones were sequenced by immunoSEQ multiplex PCR, and TCRdb holds only the in-frame ones, with some missing. This repertoire shows about 97,000 clones, around 86% found once; its top ten account for less than 3.5%. Trimming removed 10 bases at V and 1 base at J, with 10 bases between. Germline V gene lookup returns CDR1 KGHSH and CDR2 LQKENI. The CDR3 has 12 residues. This specimen comes from a study of blood T cell repertoires in COVID-19. The TCR originated in a man aged 45-65 years with active or convalescent COVID-19. V is TRBV18 and J is TRBJ1-1; D gene uncertain. Specimen: peripheral blood. CDR3 sequence: CATKEGNTEAFF. The CDR3 DNA reads TGTGCCACCAAGGAGGGGAACACTGAAGCTTTCTTT.